The clone carrying this T cell receptor (beta chain) was observed a handful of times. No antigen is known for it. These data originate in a study of OX40 agonist ivuxolimab in advanced cancers. Overall study results and limits: Partial responders receiving 0.1-3.0 mg/kg showed among the lowest clonal expansion.

The table came from immunoSEQ multiplex PCR; TCRdb's copy has only in-frame clones and leaves some out. The sample contains roughly 64,000 clones, around nine tenths of which appear only once. The CDR3 is 13 amino acids. The germline CDR1 and CDR2 sequences are SGHRS and YFSETQ. V dropped 1 base and J dropped 2 bases, with 5 bases sitting between them. The sample consisted of CD4+ or CD8+ T cells sorted from blood, taken in a trial of the OX40 agonist ivuxolimab. The clonotype originates from an adult with an advanced solid tumor such as melanoma, head and neck, liver or kidney cancer. The chain recombines TRBV5-1 with TRBJ2-3; D unresolved. The CDR3 DNA follows: TGCGCCAGCAGCTTGCCGACCACAGATACGCAGTATTTT. Translated: CASSLPTTDTQYF.